Shown below are 6 T cell receptor beta chains from a single sample sequenced in a study of blood T cell repertoires in COVID-19. Method: immunoSEQ multiplex PCR; TCRdb's copy keeps in-frame clones and lacks some. The sample shows 250,000 to 300,000 clones, more than 75% of them seen only once. Input material: PBMCs or T cells enriched from blood (not recorded which). Receptors originate from a woman in her 50s who had been exposed to COVID-19.

The CDR3 is CASSLTQGHNEQFF. CDR3 bases: TGTGCCAGCAGCTTAACCCAGGGGCACAATGAGCAGTTCTTC. J is TRBJ2-1 and V is TRBV7-8; D possibly corresponds to TRBD1 (6 bases). This CDR3 is 14 amino acids long. Trimming left V 2 bases short and J 5 bases short, with 10 bases between. Looked up from germline, CDR1 is SGHVS and CDR2 is FQNEAQ. Using reference TRBV7-8 and TRBJ2-1 for the parts outside the CDR3, the full variable domain is GAGVSQSPRYKVAKRGQDVALRCDPISGHVSLFWYQQALGQGPEFLTYFQNEAQLDKSGLPSDRFFAERPEGSVSTLKIQRTQQEDSAVYLCASSLTQGHNEQFFGPGTRLTVL.

The V call is TRBV19, the J call TRBJ1-2; maybe TRBD1 (5 bases). From germline, CDR1 is LNHDA and CDR2 SQIVND (reference sequence). This CDR3 contains 15 residues. V shed 7 bases and J shed 3 bases, with 18 bases lying between them. CDR3 region: CASTFWGRVDYGYTF. The CDR3, as DNA: TGTGCCAGTACGTTTTGGGGCAGGGTCGACTATGGCTACACCTTC.

The V gene is TRBV5-4, the J gene TRBJ1-1; D is uncertain. V lost 1 base, J lost 0 bases, and 10 bases lay in between. The germline V gene encodes CDR1 SGHNT and CDR2 YYREEE (reference sequence). The CDR3 totals 15 residues. This CDR3 is CASSLSEGMNTEAFF. The CDR3 DNA follows: TGTGCCAGCAGCTTGTCGGAGGGAATGAACACTGAAGCTTTCTTT.

The chain combines TRBV10-3 with TRBJ1-6; weak D call: TRBD1 (6 bases). CDR1 is ENHRY and CDR2 is SYGVKD in the germline V gene. V dropped 3 bases and J dropped 6 bases, with 12 bases sitting between them. The CDR3 consists of 15 residues. In DNA form, the CDR3 reads TGTGCCATCAGTGAAAGGACAGAACTTAATTCACCCCTCCACTTT. Protein sequence: CAISERTELNSPLHF.

The CDR3 bases are TGTGCCAGCTCACAGGGCACAGATACGCAGTATTTT. Translating gives CASSQGTDTQYF. This chain links TRBV2 with TRBJ2-3; TRBD1 is a possible D gene (5 bases). V was trimmed by 8 bases and J by 1 base, leaving 7 bases between them. Per the germline V gene, CDR1 is SNHLY and CDR2 is FYNNEI. The CDR3 length is 12 residues.

A remark on this clone: Within the sample, other DNA sequences also encode this same CDR3. The CDR3 DNA reads as TGTGCCAGTAGGGGCAGAGCCCAAGAGACCCAGTACTTC. It specifies CASRGRAQETQYF. The rearrangement uses TRBV19 and TRBJ2-5; D is unclear. Germline loops: CDR1 LNHDA, CDR2 SQIVND (reference sequence). The CDR3 has 13 residues. V lost 6 bases to trimming and J lost 1 base, with 9 bases between them. The entire variable domain, with the rest obtained from reference TRBV19 and TRBJ2-5, is as follows: DGGITQSPKYLFRKEGQNVTLSCEQNLNHDAMYWYRQDPGQGLRLIYYSQIVNDFQKGDIAEGYSVSREKKESFPLTVTSAQKNPTAFYLCASRGRAQETQYFGPGTRLLVL.